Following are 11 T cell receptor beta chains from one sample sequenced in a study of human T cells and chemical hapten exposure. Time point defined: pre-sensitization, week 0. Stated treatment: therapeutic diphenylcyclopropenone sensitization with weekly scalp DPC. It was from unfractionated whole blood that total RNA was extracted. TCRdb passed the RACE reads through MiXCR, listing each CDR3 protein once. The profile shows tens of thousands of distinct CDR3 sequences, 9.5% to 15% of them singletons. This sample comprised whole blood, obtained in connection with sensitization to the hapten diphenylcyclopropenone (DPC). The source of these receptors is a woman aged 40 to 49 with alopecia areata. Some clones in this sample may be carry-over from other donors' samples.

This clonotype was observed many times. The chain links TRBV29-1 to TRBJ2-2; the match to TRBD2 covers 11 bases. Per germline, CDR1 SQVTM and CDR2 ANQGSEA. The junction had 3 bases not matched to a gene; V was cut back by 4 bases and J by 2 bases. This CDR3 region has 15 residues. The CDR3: CSVGGLAVNTGELFF. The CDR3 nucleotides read TGCAGCGTTGGGGGACTAGCGGTAAACACCGGGGAGCTGTTTTTT.

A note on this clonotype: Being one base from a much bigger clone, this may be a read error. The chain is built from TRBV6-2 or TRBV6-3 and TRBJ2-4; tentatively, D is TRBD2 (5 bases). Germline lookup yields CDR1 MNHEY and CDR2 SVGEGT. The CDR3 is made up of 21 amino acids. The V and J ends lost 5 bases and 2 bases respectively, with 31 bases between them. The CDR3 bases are TGTGCCAGCAGTCAGACTCCTACCCATACCTCTGACTACTTAACCAAAAACATTCAGTACTTC. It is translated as CASSQTPTHTSDYLTKNIQYF.

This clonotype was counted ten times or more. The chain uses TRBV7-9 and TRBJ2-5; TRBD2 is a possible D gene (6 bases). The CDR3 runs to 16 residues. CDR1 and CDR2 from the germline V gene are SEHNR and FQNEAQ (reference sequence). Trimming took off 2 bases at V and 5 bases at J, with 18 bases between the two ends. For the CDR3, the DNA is TGTGCCAGCAGCTTACGGGCGACTTCGAGCGGGGAGACCCAGTACTTC. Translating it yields CASSLRATSSGETQYF. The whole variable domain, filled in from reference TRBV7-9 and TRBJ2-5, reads DTGVSQNPRHKITKRGQNVTFRCDPISEHNRLYWYRQTLGQGPEFLTYFQNEAQLEKSRLLSDRFSAERPKGSFSTLEIQRTEQGDSAMYLCASSLRATSSGETQYFGPGTRLLVL.

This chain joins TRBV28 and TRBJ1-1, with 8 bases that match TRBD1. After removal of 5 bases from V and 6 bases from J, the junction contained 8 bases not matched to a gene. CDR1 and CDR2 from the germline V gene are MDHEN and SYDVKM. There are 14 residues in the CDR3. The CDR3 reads CASSTSGGRSEAFF. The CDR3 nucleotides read TGTGCCAGCAGTACCTCAGGGGGCAGGTCTGAAGCTTTCTTT.

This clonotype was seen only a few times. The CDR3 reads CASSSSGTRDEQYF. The CDR3 DNA reads TGTGCCAGCAGCTCTTCCGGGACTAGGGACGAGCAGTACTTC. The rearrangement links TRBV7-9 to TRBJ2-7; 8 bases line up with TRBD2. Germline CDR1 SEHNR, CDR2 FQNEAQ (reference sequence). The CDR3 covers 14 residues. The trim removed 4 bases at V and 5 bases at J, leaving 7 bases unmatched.

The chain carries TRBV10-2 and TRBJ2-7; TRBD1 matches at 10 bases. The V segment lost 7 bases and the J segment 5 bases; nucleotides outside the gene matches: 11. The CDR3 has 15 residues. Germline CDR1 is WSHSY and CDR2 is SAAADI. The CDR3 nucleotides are TGCGCCAGCACCCAACTACGAGGGACAGGGGACGAGCAGTACTTC. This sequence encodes CASTQLRGTGDEQYF.

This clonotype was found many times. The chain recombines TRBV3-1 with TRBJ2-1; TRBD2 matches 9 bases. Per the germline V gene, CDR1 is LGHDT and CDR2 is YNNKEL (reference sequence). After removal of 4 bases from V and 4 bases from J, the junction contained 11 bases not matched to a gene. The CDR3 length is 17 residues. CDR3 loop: CASSPPPSAGGYNEQFF. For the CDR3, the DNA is TGTGCCAGCAGCCCACCCCCCTCGGCGGGGGGGTACAATGAGCAGTTCTTC.

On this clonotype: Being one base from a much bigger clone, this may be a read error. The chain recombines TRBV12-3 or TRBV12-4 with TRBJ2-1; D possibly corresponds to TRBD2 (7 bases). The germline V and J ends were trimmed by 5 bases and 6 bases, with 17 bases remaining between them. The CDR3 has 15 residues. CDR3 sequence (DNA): TGTGCCAGCAGTACATGGGGGGGGCTTAGCAATGAGCAGTTCTTC. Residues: CASSTWGGLSNEQFF.

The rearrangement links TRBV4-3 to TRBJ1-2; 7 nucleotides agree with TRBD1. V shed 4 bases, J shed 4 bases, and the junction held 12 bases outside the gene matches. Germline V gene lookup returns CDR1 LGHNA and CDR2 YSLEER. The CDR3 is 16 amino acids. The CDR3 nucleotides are TGCGCCAGCAGCCTGGCCCACCAACAGGGGACCTATGGCTACACCTTC. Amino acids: CASSLAHQQGTYGYTF.

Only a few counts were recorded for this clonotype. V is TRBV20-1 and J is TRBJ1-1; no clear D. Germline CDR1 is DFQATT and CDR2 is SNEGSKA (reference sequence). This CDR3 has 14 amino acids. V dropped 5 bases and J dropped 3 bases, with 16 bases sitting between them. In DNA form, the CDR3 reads TGCAGTGCTCCAAGGATCCGGGAGGACACTGAAGCTTTCTTT. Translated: CSAPRIREDTEAFF.

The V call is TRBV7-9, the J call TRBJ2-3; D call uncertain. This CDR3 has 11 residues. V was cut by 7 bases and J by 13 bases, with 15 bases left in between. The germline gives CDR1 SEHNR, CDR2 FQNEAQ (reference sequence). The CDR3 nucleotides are TGTGCCAGCATGGGTCCCGTGGTGAAGTATTTT. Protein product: CASMGPVVKYF.